Ten or more counts support the clone carrying this T cell receptor beta chain. These data come from a study of T-cell reconstitution after alpha-beta-depleted transplantation in children. The TCRbeta library incorporated unique molecular identifiers. MiXCR, applied by TCRdb to the PCR reads, yields one record per CDR3 protein. Of around 93,000 distinct CDR3 sequences listed, roughly 7.7% were seen once; the top ten hold 6.9%. The ends were cut back, 5 bases at V and 0 bases at J, with 15 bases in the middle. This CDR3 comprises 15 residues. CDR1 and CDR2 from the germline V gene are DFQATT and SNEGSKA (reference sequence).

V gene TRBV20-1 combines with J gene TRBJ2-3, with D perhaps assigned TRBD1 or TRBD2 (5 bases each). This sequence originates from a human donor who donated a stem cell graft to a child with congenital amegakaryocytic thrombocytopenia. Sequenced here: PBMCs from the stem cell graft donor, sampled from the stem cell graft. CDR3 in amino acids: CSAPSGASSTDTQYF. CDR3 nucleotides: TGCAGTGCTCCGTCCGGGGCCTCTAGCACAGATACGCAGTATTTT.